The 23 T cell receptor beta chains reported below all come from one sample, sequenced in a study of blood T cell repertoires in COVID-19. Clones were sequenced by immunoSEQ multiplex PCR, and TCRdb holds only the in-frame ones, with some missing. The sample carries about 35,000 clones, roughly four fifths recorded once. Sequenced input: peripheral blood. Source of these receptors: an elderly man with active or convalescent COVID-19.

The gene calls are TRBV4-2 and TRBJ1-1, with 8 bases matching TRBD1. Losses at the gene ends were 2 bases for V and 3 bases for J; bases not matched to a gene: 8. Per the germline V gene, CDR1 is LGHNA and CDR2 is YNFKEQ. This CDR3 comprises 16 residues. This chain's CDR3 is CASSQHRGTGDTEAFF. Here the CDR3 DNA reads TGTGCCAGCAGCCAACACAGGGGGACGGGTGACACTGAAGCTTTCTTT.

The chain employs TRBV10-3 and TRBJ2-3, with 8 bases that match TRBD2. The CDR3 has 16 amino acids. J was trimmed by 2 bases and V by 0 bases; bases with no gene match: 4. Per the germline V gene, CDR1 is ENHRY and CDR2 is SYGVKD. The CDR3 here is CAISESERETTDTQYF. For the CDR3, the DNA is TGTGCCATCAGTGAGTCCGAGCGGGAGACCACAGATACGCAGTATTTT.

This clone was recorded once. The chain is built from TRBV23-1 and TRBJ1-6, with TRBD1 matching over 8 bases. TRBV23-1 is noted as an ORF with a role that remains uncertain. The V and J ends lost 1 base and 7 bases, in that order; junction bases with no gene match: 3. The CDR3 is 15 residues long. The CDR3 reads CASSQCRQGNSPLHF. Here the CDR3 DNA reads TGCGCCAGCAGTCAATGCAGACAGGGGAATTCACCCCTCCACTTT.

The J gene is TRBJ1-1, the V gene TRBV19, with a possible D match to TRBD1 (6 bases). The CDR3 has 14 residues. V dropped 7 bases and J dropped 5 bases, with 17 bases sitting between them. From germline, CDR1 is LNHDA and CDR2 SQIVND (reference sequence). The CDR3 DNA sequence: TGTGCCAGTAATCCACAGGGAGGGAATACTGAAGCTTTCTTT. Translated, it gives CASNPQGGNTEAFF. Looking up the rest from reference TRBV19 and TRBJ1-1 gives the full variable domain: DGGITQSPKYLFRKEGQNVTLSCEQNLNHDAMYWYRQDPGQGLRLIYYSQIVNDFQKGDIAEGYSVSREKKESFPLTVTSAQKNPTAFYLCASNPQGGNTEAFFGQGTRLTVV.

The chain uses TRBV5-1 and TRBJ2-5; maybe TRBD1 (6 bases). Germline V gene sequence: CDR1 SGHRS, CDR2 YFSETQ. The CDR3 runs to 16 residues. V was clipped by 0 bases and J by 4 bases, with 16 bases between them. In DNA, the CDR3 is TGCGCCAGCAGCTTGGGGTTAAGGGGGAAAGGAGAGACCCAGTACTTC. Translating it yields CASSLGLRGKGETQYF.

The J gene is TRBJ1-2, the V gene TRBV19; TRBD1 is a possible D gene (5 bases). The CDR3 totals 13 residues. Trimming shortened V by 5 bases and J by 4 bases, and 11 bases separated the two germline ends. Germline V CDR1 and CDR2: LNHDA, SQIVND (reference sequence). CDR3 bases: TGTGCCAGTAGTTCCTCGGGACTCTATGGCTACACCTTC. The encoded protein is CASSSSGLYGYTF.

The CDR3 spells CAWGPQGHHEQYF. The DNA for the CDR3 is TGTGCCTGGGGCCCACAGGGGCACCACGAGCAGTACTTC. This chain joins TRBV30 and TRBJ2-7, with 7 positions matching TRBD1. Per the germline V gene, CDR1 is GTSNPN and CDR2 is SVGIG (reference sequence). CDR3 length: 13 residues. The junction had 9 bases not matched to a gene; V was cut back by 5 bases and J by 5 bases.

This clone appeared once. J is TRBJ1-1 and V is TRBV12-2; the table's D call TRBD1 went unverified against the DNA. TRBV12-2 corresponds to a pseudogene. The CDR3 has 18 amino acids. The CDR3 reads CASRLGQVCREEDTEAFF. Here the CDR3 DNA reads TGTGCAAGTCGCTTAGGGCAAGTATGCAGGGAAGAGGACACTGAAGCTTTCTTT.

V gene TRBV6-5 combines with J gene TRBJ1-5, with D uncertain. CDR1 MNHEY and CDR2 SVGAGI come from the germline V gene. Trimming stripped 4 bases from V and 2 bases from J, with 12 bases between. The CDR3 is 15 residues long. DNA for the CDR3: TGTGCCAGCAGTTGGGCGGGAAGAGGCAATCAGCCCCAGCATTTT. Residues: CASSWAGRGNQPQHF.

This clone was detected a few times. The chain uses TRBV6-5 and TRBJ2-1; 12 positions agree with TRBD2. CDR1 is MNHEY, CDR2 SVGAGI, per germline. With V trimmed by 6 bases and J by 6 bases, 6 bases remained unmatched. This CDR3 is built from 15 residues. The CDR3 region has the DNA TGTGCCAGCAGCAGACTAGCGGGAGTGGGCAATGAGCAGTTCTTC. Its translation: CASSRLAGVGNEQFF.

This clone appeared a single time. The J gene is TRBJ2-5, the V gene TRBV24-1; TRBD1 is a possible D gene (5 bases). The length of the CDR3 is 13 residues. Germline-derived CDR1 and CDR2 are KGHDR and SFDVKD. Trimming cost V 6 bases and J 4 bases, with 11 bases left between them. CDR3 DNA: TGTGCCACCAGTCAGGGTTTCTTAGAGACCCAGTACTTC. Amino acids: CATSQGFLETQYF.

V and J are TRBV6-2 or TRBV6-3 and TRBJ1-5; tentatively, D is TRBD1 (6 bases). The ends were cut back, 6 bases at V and 4 bases at J, with 19 bases in the middle. The CDR3 consists of 16 residues. Germline V lookup: CDR1 MNHEY, CDR2 SVGEGT. The CDR3 nucleotides read TGTGCCAGCAGCCCCCCAGGGGCTCTTCGGAATCAGCCCCAGCATTTT. Protein product: CASSPPGALRNQPQHF.

V usage is TRBV30 and J usage is TRBJ2-7; 7 bases are shared with TRBD1. Germline CDR1 is GTSNPN and CDR2 is SVGIG (reference sequence). The V gene end was trimmed by 2 bases and the J gene end by 5 bases; junction bases not matched to a gene: 6. The CDR3 runs to 13 residues. As DNA, the CDR3 is TGTGCCTGGAGTAGATACAGGGGAAACGAGCAGTACTTC. Translated, it gives CAWSRYRGNEQYF.

This clone was seen once. The chain employs TRBV24-1 and TRBJ2-1; no definite D call. V was shortened by 5 bases and J by 2 bases, with 6 bases between the two germline ends. The CDR3 consists of 13 residues. Germline values: CDR1 KGHDR, CDR2 SFDVKD. CDR3 amino acids: CATSGRTYNEQFF. The CDR3 coding sequence is TGTGCCACCAGTGGGAGAACCTACAATGAGCAGTTCTTC.

This clone turned up a few times. The chain combines TRBV7-8 with TRBJ2-1; possible D gene TRBD2, 6 bases. With 1 base removed from V and 9 bases from J, the gap between germline ends came to 22 bases. CDR1 and CDR2 (germline): SGHVS, FQNEAQ. The CDR3 spans 17 residues. The CDR3 nucleotides read TGTGCCAGCAGCTTAGGACGGAGGGTTCAGGTGGGGAGTGAGCAGTTCTTC. It yields the protein CASSLGRRVQVGSEQFF.

The chain carries TRBV6-4 and TRBJ2-1; 12 bases fit TRBD2. Germline CDR1 MRHNA, CDR2 SNTAGT. This CDR3 has 16 residues. V trimming: 2 bases; J trimming: 8 bases; junction bases outside the gene matches: 7. The CDR3: CASSDPTSGRRDEQFF. The CDR3 DNA is TGTGCCAGCAGTGACCCGACTAGCGGGAGAAGGGATGAGCAGTTCTTC.

The chain uses TRBV5-1 and TRBJ1-4; unclear D gene. The CDR3 length is 14 residues. The germline gives CDR1 SGHRS, CDR2 YFSETQ. The V gene lost 2 bases and the J gene lost 4 bases, with 9 bases spanning the gap. CDR3 protein: CASSLGSLNEKLFF. The CDR3 DNA follows: TGCGCCAGCAGCTTAGGGAGTCTTAATGAAAAACTGTTTTTT. Using reference TRBV5-1 and TRBJ1-4 for the parts outside the CDR3, the full variable domain is KAGVTQTPRYLIKTRGQQVTLSCSPISGHRSVSWYQQTPGQGLQFLFEYFSETQRNKGNFPGRFSGRQFSNSRSEMNVSTLELGDSALYLCASSLGSLNEKLFFGSGTQLSVL.

Only a few counts were recorded for this clone. V usage is TRBV5-4 and J usage is TRBJ2-7, with 11 bases fitting TRBD2. The CDR3 spans 14 residues. Per the germline V gene, CDR1 is SGHNT and CDR2 is YYREEE (reference sequence). V shed 5 bases and J 2 bases; nucleotides not matched to a gene: 3. CDR3 sequence: CASSSGRDAYEQYF. In DNA, the CDR3 is TGTGCCAGCAGTAGCGGGAGGGATGCCTACGAGCAGTACTTC.

This clone was picked up one time. The CDR3 DNA sequence: TGTGCCAGCAGCTCCGATAGCGGCTGGGGCACAGATACGCAGTATTTT. Protein: CASSSDSGWGTDTQYF. J is TRBJ2-3 and V is TRBV5-4; D might be TRBD2 (6 bases). The CDR3 runs to 16 residues. CDR1 and CDR2 (germline): SGHNT, YYREEE (reference sequence). Trimming removed 3 bases at V and 1 base at J, with 15 bases between. Drawing the rest from reference TRBV5-4 and TRBJ2-3, the complete variable domain is ETGVTQSPTHLIKTRGQQVTLRCSSQSGHNTVSWYQQALGQGPQFIFQYYREEENGRGNFPPRFSGLQFPNYSSELNVNALELDDSALYLCASSSDSGWGTDTQYFGPGTRLTVL.

This chain joins TRBV6-5 and TRBJ1-2; 7 positions agree with TRBD1. The CDR3 consists of 13 residues. Germline V gene lookup returns CDR1 MNHEY and CDR2 SVGAGI. The V gene end was trimmed by 6 bases and the J gene end by 3 bases; junction bases not matched to a gene: 4. The CDR3 DNA reads as TGTGCCAGCAGGACAGGGTCCTACTATGGCTACACCTTC. Its protein is CASRTGSYYGYTF.

The chain employs TRBV24-1 and TRBJ2-3; 9 bases line up with TRBD1. The V segment lost 6 bases and the J segment 5 bases; nucleotides outside the gene matches: 23. Germline V gives CDR1 KGHDR, CDR2 SFDVKD. The CDR3 extends over 20 amino acids. The CDR3 reads CATSSSYTNIHRGPGDTQYF. For the CDR3, the DNA is TGTGCCACCAGTTCCTCTTACACTAATATTCACAGGGGGCCGGGAGATACGCAGTATTTT.

The V and J genes are TRBV5-1 and TRBJ1-4, with TRBD1 identical over 12 bases. CDR1 is SGHRS and CDR2 is YFSETQ in the germline V gene. The CDR3 contains 15 residues. V was clipped by 5 bases and J by 8 bases; unmatched bases: 7. In nucleotides, the CDR3 is TGCGCCAGCAGGAGGGACAGGGGGCTTAGGGAAAAACTGTTTTTT. This gives the protein CASRRDRGLREKLFF.

The gene calls are TRBV10-3 and TRBJ2-3; 7 bases are shared with TRBD1. The CDR3 extends over 17 amino acids. Germline lookup yields CDR1 ENHRY and CDR2 SYGVKD. V was pared by 0 bases and J by 3 bases, with 9 bases of the junction left unmatched. In DNA form, the CDR3 reads TGTGCCATCAGTGAGTCGATGGTAGTCAGGGGGACAGATACGCAGTATTTT. Translated: CAISESMVVRGTDTQYF.